The 8 T cell receptor beta chains below were found in one sample sequenced in a study of human thymus T cells. The method was immunoSEQ multiplex PCR; TCRdb's version includes in-frame clones alone and lacks a portion of them. The data show about 60,000 clones, about 94% seen once. What was sequenced was blood. All receptors come from a boy younger than two with a congenital heart defect but otherwise immunologically healthy.

This rearrangement joins TRBV28 to TRBJ1-3; 9 nucleotides align to TRBD1. The germline V gene has CDR1 MDHEN and CDR2 SYDVKM. The CDR3 is 15 residues long. V dropped 6 bases and J dropped 2; count of bases not matched to a gene: 5. The CDR3 coding sequence is TGTGCCAGCAGCTACAGGGGGCCCACTGGAAACACCATATATTTT. The encoded protein is CASSYRGPTGNTIYF.

The rearrangement joins TRBV6-6 to TRBJ1-6, with TRBD1 matching 8 bases. V lost 6 bases to trimming and J lost 10 bases; unmatched junction nucleotides: 14. Germline CDR1 reads MNHNY; CDR2 reads SVGAGI (reference sequence). This CDR3 comprises 16 residues. The CDR3 nucleotides read TGTGCCAGCAGAGCACCTAGACAGGGGAATACCTCACCCCTCCACTTT. Translation: CASRAPRQGNTSPLHF.

The chain uses TRBV9 and TRBJ1-1; D is uncertain. V was cut by 0 bases and J by 4 bases, with 10 bases left in between. The germline V gene has CDR1 SGDLS and CDR2 YYNGEE. CDR3 size: 14 residues. The CDR3 DNA sequence: TGTGCCAGCAGCGTAGTTTCGGCCGGCACTGAAGCTTTCTTT. Translated: CASSVVSAGTEAFF.

The rearrangement uses TRBV5-1 and TRBJ2-5; D could derive from TRBD1 or TRBD2 (6 bases each). The CDR3 consists of 14 residues. Between the trimmed V and J ends, which lost 4 bases and 5 bases, there was a span of 15 bases. CDR1 is SGHRS and CDR2 is YFSETQ in the germline V gene. CDR3 sequence reads: CASSRLGGFETQYF. The CDR3 coding sequence is TGCGCCAGCAGCAGACTAGGGGGTTTCGAGACCCAGTACTTC.

This rearrangement joins TRBV5-6 to TRBJ2-5, with a tentative D call TRBD2 (6 bases). The germline V gene encodes CDR1 SGHDT and CDR2 YYEEEE. V was shortened by 2 bases and J by 5 bases, with 19 bases between the two germline ends. There are 16 residues in the CDR3. DNA for the CDR3: TGTGCCAGCAGCTTTCTGGGGGGAATCCCCCGTGAGACCCAGTACTTC. Its translation is CASSFLGGIPRETQYF.

Notes on this clone: The junction shows a germline mismatch at one end, possibly a read error. The chain carries TRBV5-6 and TRBJ1-4; no firm D call. CDR3 length equals 14 residues. Germline V gene lookup returns CDR1 SGHDT and CDR2 YYEEEE. CDR3 region: CASNLGLQRGKLFF. The DNA for the CDR3 is TGTGCCAGCAACTTGGGCCTTCAAAGAGGAAAACTGTTTTTT.

Comment on this clone: At one end the junction does not follow the germline gene, possibly because of a read error. The chain uses TRBV4-1 and TRBJ2-7; possible D gene TRBD1, 6 bases. Germline values: CDR1 MGHRA, CDR2 YSYEKL. This CDR3 is 13 amino acids long. In DNA, the CDR3 is TGCGCCAGCAGCCAAGGGCCCGGGACAAAGGAGAACTTC. Protein: CASSQGPGTKENF.

The rearrangement uses TRBV10-1 and TRBJ2-3; 8 positions agree with TRBD1. The ends lost 1 base at V and 2 bases at J; junction bases unmatched: 2. The CDR3 contains 15 residues. The germline gives CDR1 WNHNN, CDR2 SYGVQD (reference sequence). CDR3 nucleotides: TGCGCCAGCAGTGAGTGGGACAGGCCCACAGATACGCAGTATTTT. Its translation is CASSEWDRPTDTQYF.